A single sample gave rise to the 23 T cell receptor beta chains below, sequenced in a study of cytomegalovirus exposure and HLA in healthy donors. Amplification used 60 Vbeta primers and 13 Jbeta primers. Profiled with immunoSEQ multiplex PCR; TCRdb holds only in-frame clones, not every one. The table has around 100,000 clones, 60% to 75% seen once. The sequencing input was PBMCs. The receptors derive from a man between 50 and 59 years old in good health and CMV-seronegative.

The chain uses TRBV6-5 and TRBJ1-5; D may be TRBD1 (6 bases). V was pared by 5 bases and J by 3 bases, with 11 bases between. The CDR3 contains 14 residues. CDR1 is MNHEY, CDR2 SVGAGI, per germline. The chain's CDR3 is CASSRTVSNQPQHF. The CDR3 nucleotides are TGTGCCAGCAGTAGGACAGTCTCCAATCAGCCCCAGCATTTT.

This clone was counted a few times. The rearrangement joins TRBV5-6 to TRBJ2-7; TRBD2 matches 7 bases. The CDR3 is made up of 19 amino acids. The germline gives CDR1 SGHDT, CDR2 YYEEEE. V trimming: 1 base; J trimming: 1 base; junction bases outside the gene matches: 17. The CDR3 region has the DNA TGTGCCAGCAGCTTGCTCCCAGCGGGAAAACCTACAAAATCCTACGAGCAGTACTTC. This encodes CASSLLPAGKPTKSYEQYF.

This rearrangement joins TRBV29-1 to TRBJ2-5; D is uncertain. The DNA end lines up better with TRBJ2-7; the J call may be wrong. Germline-derived CDR1 and CDR2 are SQVTM and ANQGSEA. This CDR3 region has 12 residues. CDR3 sequence: CSVPAIVYEQYF. DNA for the CDR3: TGCAGCGTCCCCGCGATAGTCTACGAGCAGTACTTC.

The chain is built from TRBV5-1 and TRBJ1-3; 7 bases match TRBD1. CDR1 and CDR2 (germline): SGHRS, YFSETQ. The J segment lost 4 bases and the V segment lost 4 bases, leaving 5 bases of the junction unmatched. CDR3 size: 14 residues. The CDR3 here is CASSPGQDGNTIYF. DNA for the CDR3: TGCGCCAGCAGCCCCGGACAGGACGGAAACACCATATATTTT.

This clone was counted between two and nine times. The genes are TRBV2 and TRBJ1-1; no firm D call. V was pared by 7 bases and J by 5 bases, with 29 bases between. This CDR3 has 18 residues. Germline CDR1 reads SNHLY; CDR2 reads FYNNEI. The CDR3: CASMVMTIIKSSGTEAFF. The CDR3 DNA is TGTGCCAGCATGGTCATGACGATCATTAAGTCATCGGGGACTGAAGCTTTCTTT.

The chain combines TRBV2 with TRBJ2-7, with unresolved D. Trimming shortened V by 6 bases and J by 2 bases, and 17 bases separated the two germline ends. The CDR3 is made up of 15 amino acids. Germline V lookup: CDR1 SNHLY, CDR2 FYNNEI. This chain's CDR3 is CASRQTSLLPYEQYF. The CDR3 DNA follows: TGTGCCAGCAGACAGACCAGCCTCCTCCCCTACGAGCAGTACTTC.

The chain joins TRBV6-6 to TRBJ1-5; TRBD1 agrees at 8 bases. The germline V gene has CDR1 MNHNY and CDR2 SVGAGI (reference sequence). The length of the CDR3 is 16 residues. V lost 6 bases and J lost 3; bases outside the gene matches: 10. CDR3: CASSSPGDRFNQPQHF. CDR3 nucleotides: TGTGCCAGCAGCTCCCCGGGGGACAGGTTCAATCAGCCCCAGCATTTT.

The DNA of the CDR3 is TGTGCCACCAGCAGCTGGACTAGCGGGAGAACCGGGGAGCTGTTTTTT. Translating gives CATSSWTSGRTGELFF. This chain uses TRBV15 with TRBJ2-2, with 13 bases that match TRBD2. Germline V gene lookup returns CDR1 LNHNV and CDR2 YYDKDF (reference sequence). The V segment lost 3 bases and the J segment 5 bases; nucleotides outside the gene matches: 3. The CDR3 has 16 residues.

The chain is built from TRBV7-9 and TRBJ2-1; D uncertain. V lost 5 bases and J lost 0, with 8 bases in between. CDR3 length equals 14 residues. Germline V gene data show CDR1 as SEHNR and CDR2 as FQNEAQ (reference sequence). The CDR3: CASSASSSYNEQFF. The CDR3 DNA is TGTGCCAGCAGCGCCTCGAGCTCCTACAATGAGCAGTTCTTC. Combining the CDR3 with reference TRBV7-9 and TRBJ2-1 gives the whole variable domain DTGVSQNPRHKITKRGQNVTFRCDPISEHNRLYWYRQTLGQGPEFLTYFQNEAQLEKSRLLSDRFSAERPKGSFSTLEIQRTEQGDSAMYLCASSASSSYNEQFFGPGTRLTVL.

This chain joins TRBV30 and TRBJ2-5, with 8 bases matching TRBD2. CDR3 length equals 15 residues. Germline V gene sequence: CDR1 GTSNPN, CDR2 SVGIG (reference sequence). Losses at the gene ends were 2 bases for V and 4 bases for J; bases not matched to a gene: 9. As DNA, the CDR3 is TGTGCCTGGAGTATAGCGGGGCCTTTTGGAGAGACCCAGTACTTC. Its translation is CAWSIAGPFGETQYF.

The rearrangement joins TRBV6-1 to TRBJ1-2; 7 bases line up with TRBD1. Germline loops: CDR1 MNHNS, CDR2 SASEGT. This CDR3 has 11 amino acids. The V gene end was trimmed by 5 bases and the J gene end by 12 bases; junction bases not matched to a gene: 6. CDR3 in DNA: TGTGCCAGCAGTAACCCGGGACAGAACACCTTC. Translated, it gives CASSNPGQNTF.

The chain recombines TRBV2 with TRBJ1-1; the D is unclear. The V gene's germline CDR1 is SNHLY and CDR2 FYNNEI. This CDR3 is built from 13 residues. Trimming shortened V by 5 bases and J by 3 bases, and 10 bases separated the two germline ends. The CDR3 loop is CASSKERDTEAFF. CDR3 nucleotide sequence: TGTGCCAGCAGTAAGGAGAGGGACACTGAAGCTTTCTTT.

The chain uses TRBV6-5 and TRBJ2-7, with 10 bases fitting TRBD2. Per the germline V gene, CDR1 is MNHEY and CDR2 is SVGAGI. The length of the CDR3 is 15 residues. V shed 10 bases, J shed 0 bases, and the junction held 9 bases outside the gene matches. The CDR3 sequence is CAIRTLAGGSYEQYF. The CDR3 bases are TGTGCCATCAGAACTTTAGCGGGGGGCTCCTACGAGCAGTACTTC.

Concerning this clone itself: At one end the junction does not follow the germline gene, possibly because of a read error. The DNA of the CDR3 is TGTGCCAGCAACTTAGGGGGGGGAGATACGCAGTATTTT. Translating gives CASNLGGGDTQYF. V is TRBV7-8 and J is TRBJ2-3; tentative D call: TRBD2 (7 bases). CDR1 and CDR2 (germline): SGHVS, FQNEAQ. The CDR3 spans 13 residues.

The chain uses TRBV7-9 and TRBJ1-1, with D uncertain. In germline, CDR1 is SEHNR, CDR2 FQNEAQ (reference sequence). V lost 4 bases and J lost 4, with 13 bases in between. The CDR3 runs to 14 residues. The CDR3 DNA follows: TGTGCCAGCAGCTATAGCGGTATGGTCACTGAAGCTTTCTTT. It specifies CASSYSGMVTEAFF.

The chain employs TRBV7-8 and TRBJ2-6; the D gene is possibly TRBD1 (5 bases). The CDR3 runs 16 residues. CDR1 and CDR2 (germline): SGHVS, FQNEAQ. Deletions cut 3 bases from V and 0 bases from J, with 9 bases between. The CDR3, as DNA: TGTGCCAGCAGCTTTGGGGCGACCTCTGGGGCCAACGTCCTGACTTTC. Protein sequence: CASSFGATSGANVLTF.

On this clone: The germline gene is not matched at one end of the junction; a read error may be the cause. The chain recombines TRBV5-6 with TRBJ2-1; tentative D call: TRBD1 (5 bases). The length of the CDR3 is 11 residues. CDR1 is SGHDT, CDR2 YYEEEE, per germline. In nucleotides, the CDR3 is TGTGCCAGCAGCCAAGACACAGGCCCCCTCTTC. Amino acids: CASSQDTGPLF.

The CDR3 DNA reads as TGTGCCATCAAGGAGGGCGGCGAAGGTACTGAAAAACTGTTTTTT. It is translated as CAIKEGGEGTEKLFF. The chain recombines TRBV10-3 with TRBJ1-4, with D unresolved. V was shortened by 7 bases and J by 7 bases, with 19 bases between the two germline ends. Germline-derived CDR1 and CDR2 are ENHRY and SYGVKD. CDR3 size: 15 residues.

CDR3 nucleotide sequence: TGTGCCAGCAGCGCACCGGGACAGGGAGGTACCGGGGAGCTGTTTTTT. Translated: CASSAPGQGGTGELFF. V is TRBV9 and J is TRBJ2-2; 9 bases line up with TRBD1. V lost 3 bases and J lost 5; bases outside the gene matches: 8. CDR1 and CDR2 from the germline V gene are SGDLS and YYNGEE. The CDR3 contains 16 residues.

The chain employs TRBV28 and TRBJ2-7; a possible D gene is TRBD2 (6 bases). This CDR3 comprises 14 residues. V lost 5 bases and J lost 6, with 17 bases in between. From germline, CDR1 is MDHEN and CDR2 SYDVKM. The CDR3 loop reads CASSTLARAREQYF. The DNA for the CDR3 is TGTGCCAGCAGTACGCTAGCGAGGGCCCGCGAGCAGTACTTC. The complete variable domain, with remaining parts taken from reference TRBV28 and TRBJ2-7, reads DVKVTQSSRYLVKRTGEKVFLECVQDMDHENMFWYRQDPGLGLRLIYFSYDVKMKEKGDIPEGYSVSREKKERFSLILESASTNQTSMYLCASSTLARAREQYFGPGTRLTVT.

This chain joins TRBV7-2 and TRBJ1-1; TRBD1 is a possible D gene (6 bases). This CDR3 comprises 12 residues. V shed 3 bases and J shed 7 bases, with 9 bases lying between them. Germline CDR1 and CDR2: SGHTA and FQGNSA. The CDR3 region has the DNA TGTGCCAGCAGCTTGGACAGCTATGAAGCTTTCTTT. Protein sequence: CASSLDSYEAFF.

The gene calls are TRBV5-5 and TRBJ2-3, with 9 bases matching TRBD2. This CDR3 region has 18 residues. V was pared by 0 bases and J by 0 bases, with 8 bases of the junction left unmatched. Germline CDR1 reads SGHKS; CDR2 reads YYEKEE (reference sequence). The CDR3 DNA reads TGTGCCAGCAGCTTGGAGTTTAGCGGGGGTCGTAGCACAGATACGCAGTATTTT. This codes for CASSLEFSGGRSTDTQYF.

CDR3 amino acids: CAWPGTGGGIGYTF. The CDR3 region has the DNA TGTGCCTGGCCCGGGACAGGGGGCGGGATTGGCTACACCTTC. The chain recombines TRBV30 with TRBJ1-2; 12 nucleotides agree with TRBD1. Trimming took 5 bases from V and 7 from J; bases not matched to a gene: 8. The CDR3 sequence is 14 residues long. Germline V gene data show CDR1 as GTSNPN and CDR2 as SVGIG (reference sequence).